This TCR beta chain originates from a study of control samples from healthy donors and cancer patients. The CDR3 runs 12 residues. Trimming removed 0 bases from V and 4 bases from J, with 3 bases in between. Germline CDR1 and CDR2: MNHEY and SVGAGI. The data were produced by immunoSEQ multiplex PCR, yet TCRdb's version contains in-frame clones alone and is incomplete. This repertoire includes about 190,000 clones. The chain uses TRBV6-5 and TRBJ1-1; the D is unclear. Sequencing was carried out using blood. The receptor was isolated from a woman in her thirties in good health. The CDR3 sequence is CASSYSPTEAFF. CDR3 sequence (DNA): TGTGCCAGCAGTTACTCCCCCACTGAAGCTTTCTTT.